Sequencing of this T cell receptor beta chain was carried out in a study of beta chain features in type 1 diabetes. Whole-study findings and limits: Type 1 diabetes patients had VDJ junctions that carried fewer insertions and more deletions.

V was shortened by 4 bases and J by 3 bases, with 15 bases between the two germline ends. Looked up from germline, CDR1 is SGHRS and CDR2 is YFSETQ. The CDR3 is 15 residues long. Since all of the isolated RNA was reverse transcribed, expressed TCRB transcripts were what got sequenced. Sequencing of naive, central memory and regulatory T cell samples gave an average of roughly 3.5 million reads. The repertoire was sequenced with immunoSEQ multiplex PCR; TCRdb's copy has only in-frame clones and lacks some. Of 150,000 to 200,000 clones listed, about 9.8% are singletons. As regards this clone: The antigen remains undetermined.

The sequenced material came from central memory CD4+ T cells from blood. This chain connects TRBV5-1 to TRBJ2-3; maybe TRBD2 (6 bases). The origin of this receptor is a woman aged 18-29 years in good health. The CDR3 sequence: CASSLSGLATDTQYF. The DNA for the CDR3 is TGCGCCAGCAGCCTCAGCGGGTTGGCTACAGATACGCAGTATTTT. Full variable domain (outside the CDR3, taken from reference TRBV5-1 and TRBJ2-3): KAGVTQTPRYLIKTRGQQVTLSCSPISGHRSVSWYQQTPGQGLQFLFEYFSETQRNKGNFPGRFSGRQFSNSRSEMNVSTLELGDSALYLCASSLSGLATDTQYFGPGTRLTVL.